These T cell receptor beta chains were read from a single sample in a study of blood T cells in healthy people across ages. TCRdb analysed the 5' RACE reads with MiXCR anew, one entry per CDR3 protein. Here the sample spans around 940,000 distinct CDR3 sequences, roughly 51% being singletons. Sequencing input: blood. The receptors shown here come from a woman aged 60-70 years in good health. CDR3s include the opening cysteine and the closing phenylalanine or tryptophan. A D gene is named only where the DNA matches it firmly. Not every row has a clone size; where given, it reads once, few, many or a size class.

cdr3_length	v_call	d_call	clone_size	j_call	cdr3_aa	cdr3_nt
14	TRBV18	TRBD1	once	TRBJ1-2	CASSPGTGPYGYTF	TGTGCCAGCTCACCAGGGACAGGACCTTATGGCTACACCTTC
18	TRBV7-6	TRBD2	NA	TRBJ2-3	CASSPAGTSGLSTDTQYF	TGTGCCAGCAGCCCGGCCGGGACTAGCGGACTTAGCACAGATACGCAGTATTTT
15	TRBV20-1	NA	NA	TRBJ2-3	CSASIVGLSTDTQYF	TGCAGTGCTAGCATTGTGGGTCTCAGTACAGATACGCAGTATTTT
16	TRBV19	TRBD1	NA	TRBJ2-1	CASSPPRGTGNNEQFF	TGTGCCAGTAGTCCCCCCCGTGGGACAGGCAACAATGAGCAGTTCTTC
14	TRBV29-1	TRBD1	NA	TRBJ2-1	CSASPTQGSNEQFF	TGCAGCGCCTCCCCCACACAGGGGAGCAATGAGCAGTTCTTC
14	TRBV10-3	TRBD1	NA	TRBJ2-7	CAISESGQGDEQYF	TGTGCCATCAGTGAGTCGGGACAGGGCGATGAGCAGTACTTC
12	TRBV11-1	NA	NA	TRBJ2-5	CASSWNGYGQYF	TGTGCCAGCAGCTGGAATGGCTACGGGCAGTACTTC
14	TRBV4-1	NA	NA	TRBJ2-7	CASSQVQPDDEQYF	TGCGCCAGCAGCCAAGTACAACCTGACGACGAGCAGTACTTC
12	TRBV20-1	NA	NA	TRBJ1-1	CSARRRGEEAFF	TGCAGTGCTAGGAGGAGGGGGGAGGAAGCTTTCTTT
13	TRBV24-1	NA	NA	TRBJ2-1	CATSDRTDNEQFF	TGTGCCACCAGTGACCGGACAGACAATGAGCAGTTCTTC
14	TRBV12-3/TRBV12-4	TRBD1	few	TRBJ1-4	CASSLGTGVEKLFF	TGTGCCAGCAGCTTAGGGACAGGGGTTGAAAAACTGTTTTTT
11	TRBV20-1	NA	NA	TRBJ2-1	CSAYQGNEQFF	TGCAGTGCTTACCAGGGAAATGAGCAGTTCTTC
12	TRBV9	NA	NA	TRBJ1-2	CASSAANYGYTF	TGTGCCAGCAGCGCGGCGAACTATGGCTACACCTTC
14	TRBV18	NA	NA	TRBJ2-4	CASSPAQGGHIQYF	TGTGCCAGCTCACCAGCGCAGGGTGGTCACATTCAGTACTTC
13	TRBV30	TRBD1	NA	TRBJ2-5	CVWRQGVGETQYF	TGTGTCTGGCGACAGGGTGTGGGGGAGACCCAGTACTTC
14	TRBV20-1	NA	many	TRBJ2-7	CSARRQGRTYEQYF	TGCAGTGCTAGACGGCAGGGGCGAACCTACGAGCAGTACTTC
17	TRBV4-3	TRBD2	NA	TRBJ2-2	CTSSQGLAIVNTGELFF	TGCACCAGCAGCCAAGGACTAGCGATAGTTAACACCGGGGAGCTGTTTTTT
17	TRBV5-1	NA	NA	TRBJ2-6	CASSPIAGQTGANVLTF	TGCGCCAGCAGCCCGATCGCGGGTCAGACTGGGGCCAACGTCCTGACTTTC
19	TRBV5-1	TRBD2	NA	TRBJ2-5	CASSLGPPLRLAGQETQYF	TGCGCCAGCAGCTTGGGTCCCCCTTTAAGACTAGCTGGGCAAGAGACCCAGTACTTC
15	TRBV28	NA	NA	TRBJ2-3	CASSFRGRGRDTQYF	TGTGCCAGCAGTTTCAGGGGAAGGGGAAGGGATACGCAGTATTTT
15	TRBV27	NA	NA	TRBJ2-7	CASSSPPGVLNEQYF	TGTGCCAGCAGTTCCCCTCCAGGGGTTCTCAACGAGCAGTACTTC
15	TRBV9	TRBD2	NA	TRBJ2-1	CASSARVAGLNEQFF	TGTGCCAGCAGCGCCCGAGTAGCGGGATTAAATGAGCAGTTCTTC
14	TRBV6-6	NA	NA	TRBJ1-2	CASSSLTANYGYTF	TGTGCCAGCAGCTCCCTGACGGCTAACTATGGCTACACCTTC
15	TRBV7-2	TRBD1	few	TRBJ2-3	CASSRRDSYTDTQYF	TGTGCCAGCAGCCGCCGGGACAGCTACACAGATACGCAGTATTTT
18	TRBV5-1	TRBD1	NA	TRBJ2-1	CASSLASVVTGIYNEQFF	TGCGCCAGCAGCTTGGCCTCGGTAGTGACAGGGATCTACAATGAGCAGTTCTTC
14	TRBV7-9	NA	few	TRBJ2-7	CASSLGGGRNEQYF	TGTGCCAGCAGCTTAGGCGGAGGGAGAAACGAGCAGTACTTC
14	TRBV7-9	NA	NA	TRBJ2-1	CASSVGSDYNEQFF	TGTGCCAGCAGCGTGGGGTCGGATTACAATGAGCAGTTCTTC
16	TRBV20-1	TRBD1	few	TRBJ2-7	CSARDSGTGTSYEQYF	TGCAGTGCTAGAGATTCTGGGACAGGGACATCCTACGAGCAGTACTTC
13	TRBV20-1	NA	NA	TRBJ2-3	CSAAYGGTDTQYF	TGCAGTGCAGCCTATGGGGGGACAGATACGCAGTATTTT
15	TRBV15	TRBD1	once	TRBJ2-7	CATSRDTGQTYEQYF	TGTGCCACCAGCAGAGATACGGGACAGACCTACGAGCAGTACTTC
15	TRBV27	NA	NA	TRBJ2-3	CASSLDGDGTDTQYF	TGTGCCAGCAGTTTAGATGGAGACGGCACAGATACGCAGTATTTT
16	TRBV6-5	TRBD2	NA	TRBJ2-3	CASSFRRTSGSGTQYF	TGTGCCAGCAGTTTCAGGCGGACTAGCGGGAGTGGTACGCAGTATTTT
13	TRBV5-6	NA	NA	TRBJ1-2	CASRVRDTYGYTF	TGTGCCAGCAGAGTCCGGGACACCTATGGCTACACCTTC
17	TRBV7-2	NA	once	TRBJ1-2	CASSRRDTPQGNYGYTF	TGTGCCAGCAGCCGCCGGGACACCCCCCAGGGGAACTATGGCTACACCTTC
15	TRBV14	NA	NA	TRBJ2-7	CASSQDPQGLYEQYF	TGTGCCAGCAGCCAAGATCCCCAGGGGCTCTACGAGCAGTACTTC
12	TRBV25-1	NA	NA	TRBJ2-1	CASSDARGLRFF	TGTGCCAGCAGTGACGCGAGGGGACTTAGGTTCTTC
15	TRBV7-8	TRBD2	NA	TRBJ2-5	CASSLLGLDLETQYF	TGTGCCAGCAGCCTACTTGGACTAGACTTAGAGACCCAGTACTTC
14	TRBV20-1	NA	few	TRBJ2-7	CSARVARATYEQYF	TGCAGTGCTAGAGTGGCCAGGGCTACCTACGAGCAGTACTTC
16	TRBV4-2	NA	few	TRBJ2-6	CASSPSPGSGANVLTF	TGTGCCAGCAGCCCCTCCCCCGGGTCTGGGGCCAACGTCCTGACTTTC
14	TRBV18	TRBD2	NA	TRBJ2-5	CASSLVGLANEQYF	TGTGCCAGCTCCCTAGTAGGACTAGCGAATGAGCAGTACTTC
11	TRBV29-1	TRBD2	few	TRBJ2-1	CSVDSGGEQFF	TGCAGCGTTGATTCGGGGGGTGAGCAGTTCTTC
16	TRBV6-6	NA	few	TRBJ1-4	CASSYAGTRSGEKLFF	TGTGCCAGCAGTTACGCCGGAACAAGATCTGGGGAAAAACTGTTTTTT
15	TRBV6-5	NA	NA	TRBJ2-5	CASRSPFSGKETQYF	TGTGCCAGCAGATCCCCGTTTTCAGGAAAAGAGACCCAGTACTTC
14	TRBV6-2/TRBV6-3	TRBD1	NA	TRBJ2-7	CASSYRGQHYEQYF	TGTGCCAGCAGTTACCGGGGACAGCACTACGAGCAGTACTTC
15	TRBV5-1	NA	NA	TRBJ2-1	CASSLIGQAHNEQFF	TGCGCCAGCAGCTTAATTGGGCAGGCCCACAATGAGCAGTTCTTC
14	TRBV5-1	NA	NA	TRBJ2-3	CASSPPLGPDTQYF	TGCGCCAGCAGCCCACCCCTAGGACCAGATACGCAGTATTTT
13	TRBV5-6	NA	NA	TRBJ1-5	CASSSGRVRPQHF	TGTGCCAGCAGCTCAGGACGGGTTCGGCCCCAGCATTTT
17	TRBV6-2/TRBV6-3	TRBD1	NA	TRBJ2-7	CASSYNSGQGGFNEQYF	TGTGCCAGCAGTTACAATTCCGGACAGGGTGGGTTCAACGAGCAGTACTTC
15	TRBV6-5	NA	NA	TRBJ2-5	CASSFGQSWQETQYF	TGTGCCAGCAGTTTTGGACAGTCCTGGCAAGAGACCCAGTACTTC
18	TRBV20-1	TRBD2	NA	TRBJ2-1	CSARVGTSGPTGYNEQFF	TGCAGTGCTAGAGTGGGGACTAGCGGGCCGACTGGGTACAATGAGCAGTTCTTC
15	TRBV7-6	NA	NA	TRBJ1-2	CASSFSRTDPNGYTF	TGTGCCAGCAGCTTCTCCCGGACAGACCCAAATGGCTACACCTTC
17	TRBV6-2/TRBV6-3	NA	NA	TRBJ2-3	CASPHWRGGPITDTQYF	TGTGCCAGCCCCCATTGGAGGGGCGGACCTATCACAGATACGCAGTATTTT
13	TRBV6-5	TRBD2	NA	TRBJ2-3	CASRQREWNTQYF	TGTGCCAGCAGACAGCGGGAGTGGAATACGCAGTATTTT